This TCR beta chain was recovered during a study of control samples from healthy donors and cancer patients. Germline-derived CDR1 and CDR2 are ENHRY and SYGVKD. V was clipped by 7 bases and J by 3 bases, with 15 bases between them. This CDR3 comprises 14 residues. Some clones are missing from TCRdb's copy, which holds only in-frame ones; the method was immunoSEQ multiplex PCR. The sample lists 70,000 to 100,000 clones, about 89% occurring once. The sequenced material came from blood. The chain carries TRBV10-3 and TRBJ1-2; weak D call: TRBD1 (6 bases). The source is a woman aged 55-70 years in good health. The CDR3 region is CAINDDRNHYGYTF. In DNA, the CDR3 is TGTGCCATCAATGACGACAGGAATCACTATGGCTACACCTTC.